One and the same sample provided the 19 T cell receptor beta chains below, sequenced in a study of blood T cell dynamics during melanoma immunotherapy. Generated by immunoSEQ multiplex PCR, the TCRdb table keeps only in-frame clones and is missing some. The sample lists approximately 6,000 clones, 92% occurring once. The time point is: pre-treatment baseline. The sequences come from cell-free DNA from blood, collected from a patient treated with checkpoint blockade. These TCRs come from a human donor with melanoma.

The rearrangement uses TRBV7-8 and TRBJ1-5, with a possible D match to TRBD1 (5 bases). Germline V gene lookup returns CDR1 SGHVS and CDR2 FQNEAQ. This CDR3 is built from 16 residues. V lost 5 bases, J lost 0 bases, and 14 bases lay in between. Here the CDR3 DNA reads TGTGCCAGCAGCCCGATCCGGGGGTATAGCAATCAGCCCCAGCATTTT. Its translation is CASSPIRGYSNQPQHF. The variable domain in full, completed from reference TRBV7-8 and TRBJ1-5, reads GAGVSQSPRYKVAKRGQDVALRCDPISGHVSLFWYQQALGQGPEFLTYFQNEAQLDKSGLPSDRFFAERPEGSVSTLKIQRTQQEDSAVYLCASSPIRGYSNQPQHFGDGTRLSIL.

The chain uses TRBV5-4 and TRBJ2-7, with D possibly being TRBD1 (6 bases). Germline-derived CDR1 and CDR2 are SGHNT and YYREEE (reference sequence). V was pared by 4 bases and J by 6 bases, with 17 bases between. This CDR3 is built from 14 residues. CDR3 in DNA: TGTGCCAGCAGCCAAGACAGGAGGAACGGCGAGCAGTACTTC. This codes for CASSQDRRNGEQYF.

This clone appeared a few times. The CDR3 protein is CASSIGWVGEAFF. CDR3 coding DNA: TGTGCCAGTAGTATAGGATGGGTCGGGGAAGCTTTCTTT. The V call is TRBV19, the J call TRBJ1-1; no clear D. V gave up 1 base and J gave up 8 bases, with 11 bases separating them. Germline V gene sequence: CDR1 LNHDA, CDR2 SQIVND (reference sequence). The CDR3 spans 13 residues.

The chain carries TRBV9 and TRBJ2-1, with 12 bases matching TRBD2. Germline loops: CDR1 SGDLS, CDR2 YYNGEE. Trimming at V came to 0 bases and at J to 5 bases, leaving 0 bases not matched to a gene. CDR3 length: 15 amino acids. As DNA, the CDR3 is TGTGCCAGCAGCGTAGGACTAGCGGGAGACAATGAGCAGTTCTTC. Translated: CASSVGLAGDNEQFF.

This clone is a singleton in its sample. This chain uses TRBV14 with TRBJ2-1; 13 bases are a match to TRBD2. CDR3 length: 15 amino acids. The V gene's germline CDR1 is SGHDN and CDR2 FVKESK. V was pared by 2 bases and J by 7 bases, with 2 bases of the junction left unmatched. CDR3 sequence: CASSQQLAGGNEQFF. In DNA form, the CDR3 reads TGTGCCAGCAGCCAACAACTAGCGGGGGGGAATGAGCAGTTCTTC. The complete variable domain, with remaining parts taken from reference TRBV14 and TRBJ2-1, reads EAGVTQFPSHSVIEKGQTVTLRCDPISGHDNLYWYRRVMGKEIKFLLHFVKESKQDESGMPNNRFLAERTGGTYSTLKVQPAELEDSGVYFCASSQQLAGGNEQFFGPGTRLTVL.

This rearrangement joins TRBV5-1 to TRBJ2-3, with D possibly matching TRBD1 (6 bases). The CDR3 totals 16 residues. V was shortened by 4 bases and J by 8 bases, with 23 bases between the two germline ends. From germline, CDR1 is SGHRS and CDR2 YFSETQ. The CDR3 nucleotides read TGCGCCAGCAGCCGCGGTGGGGGCGGGCCCGAGGCTACGCAGTATTTT. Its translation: CASSRGGGGPEATQYF.

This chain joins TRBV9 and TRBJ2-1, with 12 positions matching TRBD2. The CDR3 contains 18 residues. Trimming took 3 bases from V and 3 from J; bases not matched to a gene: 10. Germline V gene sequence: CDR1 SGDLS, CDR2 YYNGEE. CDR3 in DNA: TGTGCCAGCAGCGAGGGACTAGCGGGCTTCCCGGGCTACAATGAGCAGTTCTTC. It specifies CASSEGLAGFPGYNEQFF.

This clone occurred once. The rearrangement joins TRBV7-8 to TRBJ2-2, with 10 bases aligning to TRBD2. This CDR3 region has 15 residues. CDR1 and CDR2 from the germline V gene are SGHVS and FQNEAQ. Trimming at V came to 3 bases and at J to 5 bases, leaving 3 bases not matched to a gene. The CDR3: CASSLFSGGTGELFF. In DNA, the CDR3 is TGTGCCAGCAGCTTGTTTAGCGGGGGGACCGGGGAGCTGTTTTTT.

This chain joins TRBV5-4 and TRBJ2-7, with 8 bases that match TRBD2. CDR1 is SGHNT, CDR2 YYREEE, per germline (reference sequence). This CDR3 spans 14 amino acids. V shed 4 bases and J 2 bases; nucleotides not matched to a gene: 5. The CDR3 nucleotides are TGTGCCAGCAGCCCGGCGGGGGGCCCCTACGAGCAGTACTTC. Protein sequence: CASSPAGGPYEQYF. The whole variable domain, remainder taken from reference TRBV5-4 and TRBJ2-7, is ETGVTQSPTHLIKTRGQQVTLRCSSQSGHNTVSWYQQALGQGPQFIFQYYREEENGRGNFPPRFSGLQFPNYSSELNVNALELDDSALYLCASSPAGGPYEQYFGPGTRLTVT.

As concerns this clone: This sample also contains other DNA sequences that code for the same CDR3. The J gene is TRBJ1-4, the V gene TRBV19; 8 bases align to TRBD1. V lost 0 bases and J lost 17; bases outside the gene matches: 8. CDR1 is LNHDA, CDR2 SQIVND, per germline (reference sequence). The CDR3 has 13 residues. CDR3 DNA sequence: TGTGCCAGTAGTATAGACGTGACAGGGGCCCGATTTTTT. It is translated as CASSIDVTGARFF.

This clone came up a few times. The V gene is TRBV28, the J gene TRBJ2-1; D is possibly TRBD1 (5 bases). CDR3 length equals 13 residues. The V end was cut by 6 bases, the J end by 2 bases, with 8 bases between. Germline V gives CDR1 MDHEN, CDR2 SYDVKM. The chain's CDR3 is CASRDITYNEQFF. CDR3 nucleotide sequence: TGTGCCAGCAGGGACATTACCTACAATGAGCAGTTCTTC.

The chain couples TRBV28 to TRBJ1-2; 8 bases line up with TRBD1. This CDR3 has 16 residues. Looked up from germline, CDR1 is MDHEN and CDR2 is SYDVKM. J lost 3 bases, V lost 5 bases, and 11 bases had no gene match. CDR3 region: CASSVLRTGGDYGYTF. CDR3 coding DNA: TGTGCCAGCAGTGTCCTGCGTACAGGGGGGGACTATGGCTACACCTTC.

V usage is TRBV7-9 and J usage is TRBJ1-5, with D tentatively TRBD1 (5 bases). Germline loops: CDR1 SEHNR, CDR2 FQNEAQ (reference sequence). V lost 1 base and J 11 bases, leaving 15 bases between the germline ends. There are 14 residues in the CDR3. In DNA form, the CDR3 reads TGTGCCAGCAGCTTAGGAGATCCAGGGTCGGCCCAGCATTTT. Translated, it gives CASSLGDPGSAQHF.

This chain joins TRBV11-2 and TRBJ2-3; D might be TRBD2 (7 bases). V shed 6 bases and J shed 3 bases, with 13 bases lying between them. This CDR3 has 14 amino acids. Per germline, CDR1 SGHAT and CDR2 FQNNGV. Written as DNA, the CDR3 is TGTGCCAGCAGTCTCGGGGGGCCAACAGATACGCAGTATTTT. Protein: CASSLGGPTDTQYF.

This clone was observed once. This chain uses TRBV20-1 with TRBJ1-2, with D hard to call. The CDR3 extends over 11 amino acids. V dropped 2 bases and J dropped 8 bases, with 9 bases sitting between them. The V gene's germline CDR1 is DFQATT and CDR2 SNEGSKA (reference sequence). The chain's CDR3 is CSARMGRGYTF. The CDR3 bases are TGCAGTGCTAGAATGGGGAGGGGCTACACCTTC.

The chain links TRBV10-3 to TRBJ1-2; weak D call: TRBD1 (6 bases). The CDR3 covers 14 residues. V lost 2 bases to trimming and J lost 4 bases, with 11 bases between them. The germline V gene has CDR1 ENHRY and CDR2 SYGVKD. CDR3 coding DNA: TGTGCCATCAGTGAGAGGACAGACCCCTATGGCTACACCTTC. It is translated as CAISERTDPYGYTF.

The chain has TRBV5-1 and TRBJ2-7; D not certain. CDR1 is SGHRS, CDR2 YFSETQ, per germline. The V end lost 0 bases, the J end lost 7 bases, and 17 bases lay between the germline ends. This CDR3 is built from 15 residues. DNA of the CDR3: TGCGCCAGCAGCTTGGGTTCTAGTCGAACCGGGGAGCAGTACTTC. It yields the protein CASSLGSSRTGEQYF.

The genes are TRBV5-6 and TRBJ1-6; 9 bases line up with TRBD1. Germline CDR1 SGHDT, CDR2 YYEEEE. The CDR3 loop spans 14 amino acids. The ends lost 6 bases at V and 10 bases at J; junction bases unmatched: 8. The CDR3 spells CASIFGTGSSPLHF. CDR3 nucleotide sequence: TGTGCCAGCATATTCGGGACAGGGTCGTCACCCCTCCACTTT.

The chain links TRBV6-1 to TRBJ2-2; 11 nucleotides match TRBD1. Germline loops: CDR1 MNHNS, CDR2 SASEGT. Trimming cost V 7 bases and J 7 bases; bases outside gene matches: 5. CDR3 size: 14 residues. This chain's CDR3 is CASNWGTGGGELFF. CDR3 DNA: TGTGCCAGCAATTGGGGGACAGGGGGCGGGGAGCTGTTTTTT.